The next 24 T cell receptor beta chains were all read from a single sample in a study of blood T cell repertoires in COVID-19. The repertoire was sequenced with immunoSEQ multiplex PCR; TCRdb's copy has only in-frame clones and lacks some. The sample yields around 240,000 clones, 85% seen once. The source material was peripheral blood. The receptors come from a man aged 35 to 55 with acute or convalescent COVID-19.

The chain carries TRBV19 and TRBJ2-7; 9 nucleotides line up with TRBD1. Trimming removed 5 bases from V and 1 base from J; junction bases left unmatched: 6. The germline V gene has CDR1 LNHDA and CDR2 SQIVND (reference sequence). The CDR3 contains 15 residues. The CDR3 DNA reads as TGTGCCAGTAGTCCCGGACAGGGGTTATCCTACGAGCAGTACTTC. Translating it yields CASSPGQGLSYEQYF. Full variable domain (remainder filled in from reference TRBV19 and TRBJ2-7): DGGITQSPKYLFRKEGQNVTLSCEQNLNHDAMYWYRQDPGQGLRLIYYSQIVNDFQKGDIAEGYSVSREKKESFPLTVTSAQKNPTAFYLCASSPGQGLSYEQYFGPGTRLTVT.

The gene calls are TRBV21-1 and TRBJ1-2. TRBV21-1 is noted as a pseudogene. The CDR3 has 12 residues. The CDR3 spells CASSEGGPRSAF. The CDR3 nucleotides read TGTGCCAGCAGCGAGGGAGGTCCCAGGTCTGCGTTC.

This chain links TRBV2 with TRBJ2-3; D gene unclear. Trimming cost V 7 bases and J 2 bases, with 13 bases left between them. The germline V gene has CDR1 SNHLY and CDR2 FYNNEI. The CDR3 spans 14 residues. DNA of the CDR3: TGTGCCAGCAACTTAAGACAAAACACAGATACGCAGTATTTT. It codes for CASNLRQNTDTQYF.

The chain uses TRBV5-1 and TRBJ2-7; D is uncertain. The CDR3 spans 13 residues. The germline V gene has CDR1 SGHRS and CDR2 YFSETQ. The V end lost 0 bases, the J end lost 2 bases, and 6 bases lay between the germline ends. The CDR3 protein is CASSLVETYEQYF. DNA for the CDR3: TGCGCCAGCAGCTTGGTAGAAACCTACGAGCAGTACTTC. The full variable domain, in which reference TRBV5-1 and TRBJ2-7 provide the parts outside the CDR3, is KAGVTQTPRYLIKTRGQQVTLSCSPISGHRSVSWYQQTPGQGLQFLFEYFSETQRNKGNFPGRFSGRQFSNSRSEMNVSTLELGDSALYLCASSLVETYEQYFGPGTRLTVT.

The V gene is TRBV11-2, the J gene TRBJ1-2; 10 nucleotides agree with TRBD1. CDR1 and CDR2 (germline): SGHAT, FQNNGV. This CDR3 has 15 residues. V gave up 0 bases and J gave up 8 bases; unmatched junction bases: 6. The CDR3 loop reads CASSLDWTGGAGYTF. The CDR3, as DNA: TGTGCCAGCAGCTTAGATTGGACAGGGGGTGCGGGCTACACCTTC.

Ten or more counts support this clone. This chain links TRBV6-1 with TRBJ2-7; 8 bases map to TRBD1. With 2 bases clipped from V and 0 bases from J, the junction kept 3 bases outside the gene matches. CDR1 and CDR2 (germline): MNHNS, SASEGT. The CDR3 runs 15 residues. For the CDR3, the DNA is TGTGCCAGCAGTGAAAAAACAGGGGGCTCCTACGAGCAGTACTTC. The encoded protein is CASSEKTGGSYEQYF.

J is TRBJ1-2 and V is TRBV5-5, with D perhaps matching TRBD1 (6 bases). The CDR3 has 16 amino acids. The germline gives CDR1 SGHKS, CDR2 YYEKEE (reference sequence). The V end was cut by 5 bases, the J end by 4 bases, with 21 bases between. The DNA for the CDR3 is TGTGCCAGCAGAGCTAGTAAGGACAGCAAATTCTATGGCTACACCTTC. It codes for CASRASKDSKFYGYTF.

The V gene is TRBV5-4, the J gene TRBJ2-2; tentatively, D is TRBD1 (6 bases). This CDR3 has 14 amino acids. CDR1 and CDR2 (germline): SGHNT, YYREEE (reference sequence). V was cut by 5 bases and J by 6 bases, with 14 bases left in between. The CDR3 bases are TGTGCCAGCAGATCACAGGGTAACGCCGGGGAGCTGTTTTTT. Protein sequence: CASRSQGNAGELFF.

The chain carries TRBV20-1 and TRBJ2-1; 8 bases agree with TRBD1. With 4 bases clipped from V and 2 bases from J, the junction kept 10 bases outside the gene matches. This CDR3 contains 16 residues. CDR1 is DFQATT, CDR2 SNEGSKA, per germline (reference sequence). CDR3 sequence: CSAIDRGQTAYNEQFF. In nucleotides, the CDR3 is TGCAGTGCTATTGACAGGGGACAAACTGCCTACAATGAGCAGTTCTTC.

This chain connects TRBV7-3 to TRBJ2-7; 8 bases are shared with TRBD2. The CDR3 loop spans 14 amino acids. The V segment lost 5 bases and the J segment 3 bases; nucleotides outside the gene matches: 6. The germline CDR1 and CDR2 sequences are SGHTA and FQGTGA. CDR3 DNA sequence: TGTGCCAGCAGCCACGGTGCGGGGGGCTACGAGCAGTACTTC. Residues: CASSHGAGGYEQYF.

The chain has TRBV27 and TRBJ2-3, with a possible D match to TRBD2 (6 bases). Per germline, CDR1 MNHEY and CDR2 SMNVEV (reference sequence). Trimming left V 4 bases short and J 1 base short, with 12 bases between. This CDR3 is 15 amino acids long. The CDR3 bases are TGTGCCAGCAGTTCCCTAGCGTCGGGCACAGATACGCAGTATTTT. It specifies CASSSLASGTDTQYF.

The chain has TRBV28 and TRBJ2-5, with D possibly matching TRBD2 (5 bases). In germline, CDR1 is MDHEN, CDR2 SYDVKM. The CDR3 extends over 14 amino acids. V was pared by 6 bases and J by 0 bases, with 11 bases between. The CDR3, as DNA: TGTGCCAGCAGAAACCCGGGGTACCAAGAGACCCAGTACTTC. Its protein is CASRNPGYQETQYF.

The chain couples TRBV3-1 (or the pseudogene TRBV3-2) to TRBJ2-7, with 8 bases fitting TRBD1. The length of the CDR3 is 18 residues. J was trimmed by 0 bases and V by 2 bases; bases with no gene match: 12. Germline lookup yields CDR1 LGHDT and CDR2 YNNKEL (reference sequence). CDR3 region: CASSQSRMDRESSYEQYF. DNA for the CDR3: TGTGCCAGCAGCCAAAGTCGAATGGACAGGGAGAGCTCCTACGAGCAGTACTTC.

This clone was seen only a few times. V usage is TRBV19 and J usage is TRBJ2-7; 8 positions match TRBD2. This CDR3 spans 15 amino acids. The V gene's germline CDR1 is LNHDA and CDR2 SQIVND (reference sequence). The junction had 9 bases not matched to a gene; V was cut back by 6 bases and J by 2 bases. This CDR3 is CASSPVRAGAYEQYF. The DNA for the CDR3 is TGTGCCAGTAGCCCGGTGAGAGCGGGGGCCTACGAGCAGTACTTC.

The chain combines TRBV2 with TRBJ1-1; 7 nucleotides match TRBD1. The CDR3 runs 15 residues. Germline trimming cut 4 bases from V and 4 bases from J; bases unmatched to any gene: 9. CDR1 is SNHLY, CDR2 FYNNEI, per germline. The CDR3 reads CASSVEGARGTEAFF. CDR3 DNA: TGTGCCAGCAGTGTCGAGGGGGCGCGAGGCACTGAAGCTTTCTTT. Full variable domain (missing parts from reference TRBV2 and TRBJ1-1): EPEVTQTPSHQVTQMGQEVILRCVPISNHLYFYWYRQILGQKVEFLVSFYNNEISEKSEIFDDQFSVERPDGSNFTLKIRSTKLEDSAMYFCASSVEGARGTEAFFGQGTRLTVV.

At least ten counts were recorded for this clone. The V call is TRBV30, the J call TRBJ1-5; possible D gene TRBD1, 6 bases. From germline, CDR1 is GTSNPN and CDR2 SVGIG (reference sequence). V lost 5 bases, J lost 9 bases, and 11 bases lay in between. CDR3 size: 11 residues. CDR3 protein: CAWGLQGPQHF. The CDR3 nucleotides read TGTGCCTGGGGTTTACAGGGGCCCCAGCATTTT.

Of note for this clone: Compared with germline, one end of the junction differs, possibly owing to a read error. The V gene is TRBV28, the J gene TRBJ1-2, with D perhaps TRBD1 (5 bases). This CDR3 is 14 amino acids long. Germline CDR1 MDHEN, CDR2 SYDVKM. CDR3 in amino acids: CASTGLRSNYGYTF. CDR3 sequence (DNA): TGTGCGAGCACAGGATTACGATCTAACTATGGCTACACCTTC.

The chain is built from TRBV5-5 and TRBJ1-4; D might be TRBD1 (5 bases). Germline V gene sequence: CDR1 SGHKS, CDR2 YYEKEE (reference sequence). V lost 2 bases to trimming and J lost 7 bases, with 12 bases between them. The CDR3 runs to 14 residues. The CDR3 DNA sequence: TGTGCCAGCAGCTTCGACAGATCTTTTGAAAAACTGTTTTTT. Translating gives CASSFDRSFEKLFF. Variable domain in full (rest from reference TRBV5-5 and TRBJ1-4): DAGVTQSPTHLIKTRGQQVTLRCSPISGHKSVSWYQQVLGQGPQFIFQYYEKEERGRGNFPDRFSARQFPNYSSELNVNALLLGDSALYLCASSFDRSFEKLFFGSGTQLSVL.

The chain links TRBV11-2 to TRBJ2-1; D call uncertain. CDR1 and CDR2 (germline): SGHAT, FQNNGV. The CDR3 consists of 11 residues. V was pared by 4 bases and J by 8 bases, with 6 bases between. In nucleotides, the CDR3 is TGTGCCAGCAGCTGGTCGGATGAGCAGTTCTTC. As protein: CASSWSDEQFF.

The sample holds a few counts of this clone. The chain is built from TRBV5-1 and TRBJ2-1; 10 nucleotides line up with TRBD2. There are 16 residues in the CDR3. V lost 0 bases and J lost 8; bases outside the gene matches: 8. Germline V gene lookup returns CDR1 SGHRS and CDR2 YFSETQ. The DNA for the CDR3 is TGCGCCAGCAGCTTGGAGGCTAGCGGGAGTGTGGATGAGCAGTTCTTC. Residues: CASSLEASGSVDEQFF. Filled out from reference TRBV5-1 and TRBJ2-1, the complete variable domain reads KAGVTQTPRYLIKTRGQQVTLSCSPISGHRSVSWYQQTPGQGLQFLFEYFSETQRNKGNFPGRFSGRQFSNSRSEMNVSTLELGDSALYLCASSLEASGSVDEQFFGPGTRLTVL.

In DNA, the CDR3 is TGTGCCAGCAGCCAGTCTGACAGGGGTCGGGAAGGCTACACCTTC. It yields the protein CASSQSDRGREGYTF. The chain carries TRBV3-1 (or the pseudogene TRBV3-2) and TRBJ1-2; 8 bases are a match to TRBD1. The junction had 11 bases not matched to a gene; V was cut back by 3 bases and J by 8 bases. The CDR3 runs to 15 residues. Germline lookup yields CDR1 LGHDT and CDR2 YNNKEL (reference sequence).

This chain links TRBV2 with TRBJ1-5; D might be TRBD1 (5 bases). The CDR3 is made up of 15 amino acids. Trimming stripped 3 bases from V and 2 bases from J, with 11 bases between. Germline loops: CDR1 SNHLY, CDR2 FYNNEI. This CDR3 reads CASSDLGGGNQPQHF. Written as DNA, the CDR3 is TGTGCCAGCAGTGACCTCGGGGGAGGCAATCAGCCCCAGCATTTT.

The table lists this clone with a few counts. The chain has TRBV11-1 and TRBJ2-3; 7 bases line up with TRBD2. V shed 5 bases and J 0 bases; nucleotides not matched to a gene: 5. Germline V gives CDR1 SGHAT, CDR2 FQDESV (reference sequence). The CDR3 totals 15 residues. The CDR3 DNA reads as TGTGCCAGCAGCCCTAGACTAGCTAGCACAGATACGCAGTATTTT. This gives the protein CASSPRLASTDTQYF.

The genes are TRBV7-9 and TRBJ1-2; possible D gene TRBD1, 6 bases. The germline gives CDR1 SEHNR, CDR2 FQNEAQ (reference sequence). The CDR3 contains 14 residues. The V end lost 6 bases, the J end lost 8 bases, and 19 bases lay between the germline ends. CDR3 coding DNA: TGTGCCAGCAGTACCACAGGGAGTCTTCCAGGCTACACCTTC. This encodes CASSTTGSLPGYTF.